These 22 T cell receptor beta chains came from one sample sequenced in a study of T cell repertoires in cytomegalovirus infection. Their antigens are not known. One entry per CDR3 protein results from TCRdb running MiXCR on the reads. The sample has approximately 120,000 distinct CDR3 sequences, 25% to 30% seen once. The source was CD8+ T cells from cultured PBMCs, collected from culture after CMV antigen stimulation. All receptors derive from a human donor in good health (CMV status not recorded). Some clones in this sample may be carry-over from other donors' samples.

This clonotype was seen repeatedly, ten times or more. This chain joins TRBV7-9 and TRBJ1-2; 8 nucleotides match TRBD1. J lost 3 bases, V lost 7 bases, and 16 bases had no gene match. CDR1 and CDR2 (germline): SEHNR, FQNEAQ (reference sequence). The CDR3 has 17 residues. The CDR3 region is CASTDFTGGFKDYGYTF. In DNA form, the CDR3 reads TGTGCCAGCACCGATTTTACAGGGGGATTTAAGGACTATGGCTACACCTTC.

Concerning this clonotype itself: A read error may be the cause here, since a much bigger clone is one base away. The V and J genes are TRBV2 and TRBJ2-7, with D perhaps matching TRBD2 (5 bases). V lost 6 bases to trimming and J lost 1 base, with 7 bases between them. Germline V lookup: CDR1 SNHLY, CDR2 FYNNEI. The CDR3 sequence is 12 residues long. The CDR3 region is CASRDWSYEQYF. The CDR3 nucleotides are TGTGCCAGCAGGGACTGGTCCTACGAGCAGTACTTC.

In its sample, this clonotype was seen many times. The chain combines TRBV29-1 with TRBJ1-1; D ambiguous. V was pared by 3 bases and J by 0 bases, with 5 bases between. This CDR3 comprises 12 residues. Germline V CDR1 and CDR2: SQVTM, ANQGSEA. The CDR3 reads CSVDILNTEAFF. The CDR3 region has the DNA TGCAGCGTTGACATCCTGAACACTGAAGCTTTCTTT.

This chain joins TRBV7-3 and TRBJ1-1; 10 bases line up with TRBD1. Germline lookup yields CDR1 SGHTA and CDR2 FQGTGA. Trimming at V came to 5 bases and at J to 1 base, leaving 10 bases not matched to a gene. CDR3 length: 17 amino acids. Here the CDR3 reads CASSQSRDRGQNTEAFF. The CDR3 nucleotides read TGTGCCAGCAGCCAAAGTCGGGACAGGGGTCAGAACACTGAAGCTTTCTTT.

This clonotype showed up just a few times. The gene calls are TRBV29-1 and TRBJ2-1; 7 bases line up with TRBD1. The germline gives CDR1 SQVTM, CDR2 ANQGSEA. The CDR3 length is 11 residues. V gave up 2 bases and J gave up 8 bases; unmatched junction bases: 0. The CDR3 region has the DNA TGCAGCGTTGAAAGGGGGCATGAGCAGTTCTTC. This encodes CSVERGHEQFF.

This clonotype was seen ten or more times. The chain combines TRBV12-3 or TRBV12-4 with TRBJ1-5; D not resolved. Between the trimmed V and J ends, which lost 3 bases and 2 bases, there was a span of 5 bases. This CDR3 contains 13 residues. This CDR3 reads CASSFGRNQPQHF. DNA of the CDR3: TGTGCCAGCAGTTTCGGGCGCAATCAGCCCCAGCATTTT.

The gene calls are TRBV7-6 and TRBJ2-2; weak D call: TRBD2 (6 bases). The CDR3 sequence is 16 residues long. Trimming took 1 base from V and 0 from J, leaving 9 bases between them. Germline CDR1 SGHVS, CDR2 FNYEAQ. The CDR3 DNA is TGTGCCAGCAGCTTAGACCCGGGGGCGAACACCGGGGAGCTGTTTTTT. This sequence encodes CASSLDPGANTGELFF. Looking up the rest from reference TRBV7-6 and TRBJ2-2 gives the full variable domain: GAGVSQSPRYKVTKRGQDVALRCDPISGHVSLYWYRQALGQGPEFLTYFNYEAQQDKSGLPNDRFSAERPEGSISTLTIQRTEQRDSAMYRCASSLDPGANTGELFFGEGSRLTVL.

This clonotype appeared a few times. V usage is TRBV5-6 and J usage is TRBJ2-1, with D uncertain. This CDR3 has 15 residues. Germline CDR1 and CDR2: SGHDT and YYEEEE. Deletions cut 2 bases from V and 0 bases from J, with 9 bases between. The CDR3 sequence is CASSFHPSSYNEQFF. The CDR3 bases are TGTGCCAGCAGCTTTCACCCGAGCTCCTACAATGAGCAGTTCTTC. The full variable domain, rest sourced from reference TRBV5-6 and TRBJ2-1, is DAGVTQSPTHLIKTRGQQVTLRCSPKSGHDTVSWYQQALGQGPQFIFQYYEEEERQRGNFPDRFSGHQFPNYSSELNVNALLLGDSALYLCASSFHPSSYNEQFFGPGTRLTVL.

The V gene is TRBV18, the J gene TRBJ1-1, with 7 positions matching TRBD1. The CDR3 spans 15 residues. Germline V CDR1 and CDR2: KGHSH, LQKENI. After removal of 3 bases from V and 4 bases from J, the junction contained 8 bases not matched to a gene. For the CDR3, the DNA is TGTGCCAGCTCACCCACGACAGGGTTGGGCACTGAAGCTTTCTTT. Its protein is CASSPTTGLGTEAFF.

V gene TRBV4-1 combines with J gene TRBJ2-7; 8 bases match TRBD2. The length of the CDR3 is 16 residues. Germline CDR1 is MGHRA and CDR2 is YSYEKL. V was pared by 1 base and J by 5 bases, with 10 bases of the junction left unmatched. The CDR3 DNA follows: TGCGCCAGCAGCCAAGTTTCCGGGGGGGTTAACAACGAGCAGTACTTC. This translates into CASSQVSGGVNNEQYF.

Ten or more counts support this clonotype. The chain links TRBV7-8 to TRBJ1-2; 7 bases agree with TRBD1. V was clipped by 1 base and J by 6 bases; unmatched bases: 2. Germline CDR1 and CDR2: SGHVS and FQNEAQ. The CDR3 is made up of 13 amino acids. CDR3 residues: CASSLEGADGYTF. The DNA of the CDR3 is TGTGCCAGCAGCTTAGAGGGGGCAGATGGCTACACCTTC.

The chain recombines TRBV19 with TRBJ2-3; TRBD1 matches 8 bases. In germline, CDR1 is LNHDA, CDR2 SQIVND (reference sequence). With V trimmed by 7 bases and J by 5 bases, 5 bases remained unmatched. The CDR3 runs to 13 residues. The CDR3 sequence is CASTGGLKDTQYF. CDR3 DNA sequence: TGTGCCAGTACAGGGGGCTTGAAAGATACGCAGTATTTT.

The genes are TRBV19 and TRBJ2-6, with 7 bases identical to TRBD1. CDR1 is LNHDA, CDR2 SQIVND, per germline (reference sequence). J was trimmed by 2 bases and V by 7 bases; bases with no gene match: 11. This CDR3 has 17 amino acids. This CDR3 is CASTSTGLPPGANVLTF. CDR3 nucleotide sequence: TGTGCCAGTACCTCGACAGGGCTACCCCCTGGGGCCAACGTCCTGACTTTC.

This clonotype was seen only a few times. The chain carries TRBV2 and TRBJ1-4; tentative D call: TRBD1 (5 bases). V was trimmed by 4 bases and J by 4 bases, leaving 7 bases between them. Germline lookup yields CDR1 SNHLY and CDR2 FYNNEI. The CDR3 is made up of 13 amino acids. CDR3 protein: CASSGGINEKLFF. In nucleotides, the CDR3 is TGTGCCAGCAGTGGGGGGATTAATGAAAAACTGTTTTTT.

The V and J genes are TRBV12-3 or TRBV12-4 and TRBJ2-1; D remains unclear. The CDR3 is made up of 12 amino acids. The V end lost 6 bases, the J end lost 8 bases, and 11 bases lay between the germline ends. The CDR3 is CASRYLLDEQFF. DNA for the CDR3: TGTGCCAGCAGATACCTCTTGGATGAGCAGTTCTTC.

The chain employs TRBV29-1 and TRBJ2-7; 7 bases agree with TRBD1. The V gene's germline CDR1 is SQVTM and CDR2 ANQGSEA. The CDR3 has 13 amino acids. V dropped 8 bases and J dropped 0; count of bases not matched to a gene: 7. The CDR3 reads CSILTGSSYEQYF. The CDR3 coding sequence is TGCAGCATCCTGACAGGGAGCTCCTACGAGCAGTACTTC.

This clonotype was found a few times. The chain combines TRBV27 with TRBJ1-1, with D perhaps TRBD1 (6 bases). This CDR3 contains 14 residues. V was clipped by 5 bases and J by 4 bases, with 14 bases between them. Germline loops: CDR1 MNHEY, CDR2 SMNVEV (reference sequence). The DNA for the CDR3 is TGTGCCAGCAGTCCCACAGGGTGGAGCACTGAAGCTTTCTTT. Translation gives CASSPTGWSTEAFF.

This clonotype came up a few times. The chain recombines TRBV10-3 with TRBJ1-5, with a possible D match to TRBD1 (5 bases). The V end was cut by 2 bases, the J end by 0 bases, with 17 bases between. Germline CDR1 reads ENHRY; CDR2 reads SYGVKD. The CDR3 length is 18 residues. In nucleotides, the CDR3 is TGTGCCATCAGTGAGCTTGGGACCTCCGGGCATAGCAATCAGCCCCAGCATTTT. Translating gives CAISELGTSGHSNQPQHF.

The chain recombines TRBV12-3 or TRBV12-4 with TRBJ2-5; possibly TRBD1 for D (7 bases). Trimming took 6 bases from V and 0 from J, leaving 14 bases between them. The CDR3 length is 15 residues. The CDR3 sequence: CASRGRGTDQETQYF. The CDR3 DNA reads as TGTGCCAGCAGGGGCCGGGGGACAGACCAAGAGACCCAGTACTTC.

The chain couples TRBV19 to TRBJ2-3; 8 bases map to TRBD2. V trimming: 5 bases; J trimming: 2 bases; junction bases outside the gene matches: 6. This CDR3 spans 15 amino acids. Germline assignment: CDR1 LNHDA and CDR2 SQIVND (reference sequence). The CDR3 sequence: CASSLTSAITDTQYF. CDR3 nucleotides: TGTGCCAGTAGTCTGACTAGCGCAATCACAGATACGCAGTATTTT.

This clonotype was counted a few times. The chain employs TRBV12-3 or TRBV12-4 and TRBJ2-7, with 7 positions matching TRBD1. V was clipped by 5 bases and J by 3 bases; unmatched bases: 7. The CDR3 consists of 14 residues. The CDR3 loop is CASSTWDSDYEQYF. As DNA, the CDR3 is TGTGCCAGCAGTACGTGGGACAGCGACTACGAGCAGTACTTC.

This rearrangement joins TRBV29-1 to TRBJ1-5; D is perhaps TRBD1 (6 bases). This CDR3 is 14 amino acids long. Trimming stripped 6 bases from V and 3 bases from J, with 15 bases between. The germline V gene has CDR1 SQVTM and CDR2 ANQGSEA. CDR3 in DNA: TGCAGCGTCCAACAGGGATACGACAATCAGCCCCAGCATTTT. Translating it yields CSVQQGYDNQPQHF.